This note documents a single T cell receptor (beta chain) sequence. What it recognizes is unknown. This sequence may be a read error, since a much larger clone differs from it by one base. Methods described previously, with TCR primers listed, were used for bulk TCR libraries. TCRdb re-called the PCR reads with MiXCR, one entry per CDR3 protein. The sample has about 100,000 distinct CDR3 sequences, 35% to 40% seen once; the top ten hold about 4.2%. The data belong to a study of molecular identifiers for immune sequencing clone quantification. Sorting defined naive CD8 T cells as CD8+CD4-CCR7+CD45RA+. J gave up 5 bases and V 4 bases, and 9 bases lay outside the gene matches. This CDR3 has 14 amino acids. Germline V lookup: CDR1 SGDLS, CDR2 YYNGEE. General study results and limits: In naive cells, under 1% of molecules belonged to clones above 20 RNA copies, against over 97% in effector cells. Sizes of highly expanded clones could be underestimated through identical TCRs sharing a barcode.

This TCR was recovered from a human donor in good health. Some libraries in this study had Jurkat cell RNA spiked in. The sequencing sample was made of naive CD8+ T cells from blood, with Jurkat cell RNA spiked in. Subset specified: FACS-sorted CD8+CD4-CCR7+CD45RA+ naive T cells. This chain uses TRBV9 with TRBJ2-7; 7 bases are shared with TRBD2. CDR3 coding DNA: TGTGCCAGCAGCCCCGCTAGCGGAGTTCACGAGCAGTACTTC. This sequence encodes CASSPASGVHEQYF.